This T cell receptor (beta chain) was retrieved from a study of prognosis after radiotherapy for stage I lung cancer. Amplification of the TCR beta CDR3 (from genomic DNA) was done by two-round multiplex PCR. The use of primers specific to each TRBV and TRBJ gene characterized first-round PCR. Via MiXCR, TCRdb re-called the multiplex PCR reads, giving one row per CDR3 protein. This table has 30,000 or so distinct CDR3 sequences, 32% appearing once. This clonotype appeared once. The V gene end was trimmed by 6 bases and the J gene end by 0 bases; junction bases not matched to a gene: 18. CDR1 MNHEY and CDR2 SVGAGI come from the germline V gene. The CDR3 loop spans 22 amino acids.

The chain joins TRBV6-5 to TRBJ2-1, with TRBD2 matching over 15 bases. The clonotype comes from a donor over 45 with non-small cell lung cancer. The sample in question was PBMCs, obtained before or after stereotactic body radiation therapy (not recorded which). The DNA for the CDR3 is TGTGCCAGCAGATACAGGGGCGTGGGACTAGCGGGAGGCCTGGTCTCCTACAATGAGCAGTTCTTC. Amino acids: CASRYRGVGLAGGLVSYNEQFF.